The 14 T cell receptor beta chains listed next were all sequenced from one sample in a study of cytomegalovirus exposure and HLA in healthy donors. PCR was performed using 60 Vbeta and 13 Jbeta primers. Data came from immunoSEQ multiplex PCR; TCRdb stores just in-frame clones and leaves some out. The data show around 40,000 clones, approximately 74% seen once. The sample was PBMCs. The receptors were sampled from a man aged 30 to 39 in good health and CMV-seronegative.

This clone was found a few times. The chain is built from TRBV28 and TRBJ2-1; 11 bases fit TRBD2. CDR3 length: 14 residues. Germline V gene lookup returns CDR1 MDHEN and CDR2 SYDVKM. Germline trimming cut 4 bases from V and 10 bases from J; bases unmatched to any gene: 6. The CDR3 DNA sequence: TGTGCCAGCAGTTATATAGCGGGGGGGAAAGAGCAGTTCTTC. It yields the protein CASSYIAGGKEQFF.

The chain has TRBV7-9 and TRBJ2-3; D is perhaps TRBD1 (7 bases). CDR3 size: 13 residues. The germline V gene encodes CDR1 SEHNR and CDR2 FQNEAQ (reference sequence). Trimming removed 5 bases from V and 6 bases from J, with 12 bases in between. This chain's CDR3 is CASSTRGADTQYF. The CDR3 DNA sequence: TGTGCCAGCAGCACCAGGGGGGCGGATACGCAGTATTTT.

The V call is TRBV25-1, the J call TRBJ2-1; a possible D gene is TRBD2 (7 bases). Germline V gives CDR1 MGHDK, CDR2 SYGVNS. Trimming removed 8 bases from V and 4 bases from J, with 24 bases in between. CDR3 length: 17 residues. The CDR3 here is CASELAPGRGIYNEQFF. CDR3 DNA sequence: TGTGCCAGCGAGTTGGCCCCAGGGAGGGGGATATACAATGAGCAGTTCTTC. Based on the CDR3 plus reference TRBV25-1 and TRBJ2-1, the full variable domain is EADIYQTPRYLVIGTGKKITLECSQTMGHDKMYWYQQDPGMELHLIHYSYGVNSTEKGDLSSESTVSRIRTEHFPLTLESARPSHTSQYLCASELAPGRGIYNEQFFGPGTRLTVL.

The chain joins TRBV7-9 to TRBJ1-1, with D maybe TRBD1 (5 bases). The CDR3 totals 13 residues. Germline V CDR1 and CDR2: SEHNR, FQNEAQ (reference sequence). Trimming took off 0 bases at V and 6 bases at J, with 8 bases between the two ends. The CDR3 loop reads CASSLASTAEAFF. The CDR3 nucleotides read TGTGCCAGCAGCTTAGCGTCGACAGCTGAAGCTTTCTTT.

The chain employs TRBV27 and TRBJ1-1, with TRBD1 as a possible D gene (6 bases). V was cut by 5 bases and J by 7 bases, with 11 bases left in between. Germline assignment: CDR1 MNHEY and CDR2 SMNVEV (reference sequence). CDR3 length: 12 amino acids. In DNA, the CDR3 is TGTGCCAGCAGTAGATTACAGGGTGAAGCTTTCTTT. Residues: CASSRLQGEAFF.

The chain carries TRBV28 and TRBJ2-7; 9 nucleotides line up with TRBD1. The germline CDR1 and CDR2 sequences are MDHEN and SYDVKM. The CDR3 has 13 residues. J gave up 6 bases and V 8 bases, and 8 bases lay outside the gene matches. The CDR3 DNA is TGTGCCAGCCAGCCCCGGACAGGGGCCGAGCAGTACTTC. Amino acid sequence: CASQPRTGAEQYF.

CDR3 in amino acids: CASTDSVAVEAFF. The CDR3 DNA follows: TGTGCCAGCACCGACAGCGTCGCCGTTGAAGCTTTCTTT. The chain uses TRBV6-6 and TRBJ1-1, with D tentatively TRBD1 (5 bases). The CDR3 has 13 residues. The V end was cut by 7 bases, the J end by 7 bases, with 16 bases between. Germline values: CDR1 MNHNY, CDR2 SVGAGI (reference sequence).

This rearrangement joins TRBV5-4 to TRBJ2-7; D is possibly TRBD2 (6 bases). The CDR3 spans 14 residues. Trimming removed 0 bases from V and 2 bases from J, with 9 bases in between. Germline V gene sequence: CDR1 SGHNT, CDR2 YYREEE (reference sequence). This CDR3 reads CASSLERRAYEQYF. Here the CDR3 DNA reads TGTGCCAGCAGCTTGGAGCGGAGGGCCTACGAGCAGTACTTC.

The V and J genes are TRBV6-6 and TRBJ2-7; the match to TRBD1 covers 10 bases. Trimming removed 6 bases from V and 4 bases from J; junction bases left unmatched: 9. CDR3 length: 15 residues. Looked up from germline, CDR1 is MNHNY and CDR2 is SVGAGI (reference sequence). The CDR3: CASRDSRDRGYEQYF. The CDR3, as DNA: TGTGCCAGCAGGGACAGCCGGGACAGGGGTTACGAGCAGTACTTC.

This clone was found a few times. This chain links TRBV6-5 with TRBJ1-2; D remains unclear. V gave up 5 bases and J gave up 3 bases, with 10 bases separating them. Germline CDR1 is MNHEY and CDR2 is SVGAGI. This CDR3 comprises 13 residues. CDR3 sequence reads: CASSRTDYYGYTF. The CDR3 region has the DNA TGTGCCAGCAGTCGGACGGACTACTATGGCTACACCTTC.

A single count supports this clone. The rearrangement uses TRBV6-5 and TRBJ1-2, with D possibly TRBD1 on 6 matching bases. V lost 5 bases and J 3 bases, leaving 13 bases between the germline ends. The CDR3 extends over 14 amino acids. The germline gives CDR1 MNHEY, CDR2 SVGAGI. In nucleotides, the CDR3 is TGTGCCAGCAGTACTGGGGGCCGGCACTATGGCTACACCTTC. Residues: CASSTGGRHYGYTF.

In this sample, this clone turned up a few times. This chain connects TRBV5-1 to TRBJ1-1; D gene ambiguous. Trimming removed 0 bases at V and 8 bases at J, with 11 bases between. This CDR3 is built from 13 residues. Germline V lookup: CDR1 SGHRS, CDR2 YFSETQ. Here the CDR3 DNA reads TGCGCCAGCAGCTTGGACCCCTCAGGCGAAGCTTTCTTT. It translates to CASSLDPSGEAFF.

CDR3 nucleotide sequence: TGTGCCAGCCTCAGACAGGGAGGTAGTCAGCCCCAGCATTTT. It encodes CASLRQGGSQPQHF. The rearrangement uses TRBV2 and TRBJ1-5, with TRBD1 matching 7 bases. This CDR3 has 14 amino acids. Germline-derived CDR1 and CDR2 are SNHLY and FYNNEI. The V segment lost 8 bases and the J segment 6 bases; nucleotides outside the gene matches: 10.

V gene TRBV27 combines with J gene TRBJ2-1; tentatively, D is TRBD1 (6 bases). CDR1 is MNHEY, CDR2 SMNVEV, per germline (reference sequence). CDR3 length: 18 amino acids. V gave up 4 bases and J gave up 5 bases, with 24 bases separating them. The DNA for the CDR3 is TGTGCCAGCAGTTCCTCTATCCCCAGGGGCCAAAGAAACAATGAGCAGTTCTTC. The encoded protein is CASSSSIPRGQRNNEQFF.